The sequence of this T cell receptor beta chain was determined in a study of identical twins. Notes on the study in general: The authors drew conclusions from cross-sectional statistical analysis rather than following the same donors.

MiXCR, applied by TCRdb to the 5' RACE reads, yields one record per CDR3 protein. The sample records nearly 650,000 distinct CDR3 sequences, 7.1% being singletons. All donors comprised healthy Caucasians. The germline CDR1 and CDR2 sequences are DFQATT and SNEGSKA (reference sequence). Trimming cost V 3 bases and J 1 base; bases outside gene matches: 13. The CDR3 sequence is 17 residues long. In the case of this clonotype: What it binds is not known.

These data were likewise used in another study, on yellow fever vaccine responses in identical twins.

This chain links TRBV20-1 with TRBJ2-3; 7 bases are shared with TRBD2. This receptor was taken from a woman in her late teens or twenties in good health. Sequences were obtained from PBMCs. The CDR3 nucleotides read TGCAGTGCTAGGCCCCGAAACCGGGACTACCGCACAGATACGCAGTATTTT. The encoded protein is CSARPRNRDYRTDTQYF.